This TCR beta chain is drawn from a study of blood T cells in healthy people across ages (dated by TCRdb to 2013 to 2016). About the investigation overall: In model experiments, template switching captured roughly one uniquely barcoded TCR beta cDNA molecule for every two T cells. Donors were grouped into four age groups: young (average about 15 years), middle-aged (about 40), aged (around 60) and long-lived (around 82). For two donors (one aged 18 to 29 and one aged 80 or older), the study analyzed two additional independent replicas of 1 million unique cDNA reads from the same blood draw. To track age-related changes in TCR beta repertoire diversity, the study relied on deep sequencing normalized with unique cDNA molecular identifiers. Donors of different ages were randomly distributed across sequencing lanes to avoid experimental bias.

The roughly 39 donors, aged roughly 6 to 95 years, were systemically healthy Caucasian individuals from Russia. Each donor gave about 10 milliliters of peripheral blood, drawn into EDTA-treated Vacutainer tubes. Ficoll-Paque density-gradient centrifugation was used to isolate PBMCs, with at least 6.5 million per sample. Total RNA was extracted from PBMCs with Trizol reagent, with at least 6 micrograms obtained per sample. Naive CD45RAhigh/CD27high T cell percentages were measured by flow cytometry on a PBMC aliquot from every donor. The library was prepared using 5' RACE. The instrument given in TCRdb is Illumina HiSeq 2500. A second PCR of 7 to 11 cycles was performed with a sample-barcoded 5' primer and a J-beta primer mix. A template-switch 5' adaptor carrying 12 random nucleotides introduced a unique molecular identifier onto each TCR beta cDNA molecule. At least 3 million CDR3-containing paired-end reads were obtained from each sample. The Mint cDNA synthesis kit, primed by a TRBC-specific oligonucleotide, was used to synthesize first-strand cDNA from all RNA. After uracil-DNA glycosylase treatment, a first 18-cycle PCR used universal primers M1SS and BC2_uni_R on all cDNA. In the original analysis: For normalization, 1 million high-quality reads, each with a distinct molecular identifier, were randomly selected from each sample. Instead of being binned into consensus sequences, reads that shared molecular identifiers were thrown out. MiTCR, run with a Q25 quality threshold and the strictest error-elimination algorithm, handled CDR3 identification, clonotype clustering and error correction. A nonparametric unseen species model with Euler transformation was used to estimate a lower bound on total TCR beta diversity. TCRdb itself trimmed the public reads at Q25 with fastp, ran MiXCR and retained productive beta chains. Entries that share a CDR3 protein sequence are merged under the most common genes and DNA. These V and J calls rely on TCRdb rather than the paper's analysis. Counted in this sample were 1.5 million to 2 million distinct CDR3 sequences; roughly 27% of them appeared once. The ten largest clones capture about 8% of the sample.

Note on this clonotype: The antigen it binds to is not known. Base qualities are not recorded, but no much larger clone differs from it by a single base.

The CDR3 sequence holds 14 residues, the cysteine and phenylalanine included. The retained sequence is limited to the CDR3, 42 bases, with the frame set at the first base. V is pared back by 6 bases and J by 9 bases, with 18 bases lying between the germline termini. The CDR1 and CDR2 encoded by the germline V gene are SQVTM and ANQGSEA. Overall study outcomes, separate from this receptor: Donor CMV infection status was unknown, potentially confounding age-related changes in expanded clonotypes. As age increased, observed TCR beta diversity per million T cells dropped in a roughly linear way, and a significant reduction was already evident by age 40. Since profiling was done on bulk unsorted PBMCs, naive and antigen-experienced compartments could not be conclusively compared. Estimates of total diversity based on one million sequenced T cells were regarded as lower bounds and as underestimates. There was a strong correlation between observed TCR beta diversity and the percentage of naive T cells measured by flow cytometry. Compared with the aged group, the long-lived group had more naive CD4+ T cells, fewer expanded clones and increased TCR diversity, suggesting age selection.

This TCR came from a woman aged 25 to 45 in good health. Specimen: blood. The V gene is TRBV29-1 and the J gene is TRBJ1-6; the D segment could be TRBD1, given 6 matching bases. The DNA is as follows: TGCAGCGTCGGAGCCGGGACATCAGGTTCACCCCTCCACTTT. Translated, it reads CSVGAGTSGSPLHF.